These 4 T cell receptor beta chains were all obtained from the same sample, sequenced in a study of metastatic and nonmetastatic thyroid tumors. TCRdb ran MiXCR on the PCR reads. The data show around 16,000 clones, about an eighth seen once. No treatment of any kind had been given to any patient before thyroid surgery. Sequencing was carried out using tumor tissue. The source is a female donor with papillary thyroid cancer or a benign thyroid nodule (not recorded which). Some clones in this sample may be carry-over from other donors' samples.

The gene calls are TRBV2 and TRBJ2-3, with 8 bases fitting TRBD2. This CDR3 comprises 16 residues. Trimming at V came to 3 bases and at J to 2 bases, leaving 7 bases not matched to a gene. CDR1 is SNHLY, CDR2 FYNNEI, per germline. The CDR3 region is CASSDRRAGDTDTQYF. In DNA, the CDR3 is TGTGCCAGCAGTGATAGACGAGCGGGGGACACAGATACGCAGTATTTT.

This clone was recorded at least ten times. The chain joins TRBV6-1 to TRBJ2-1; the D gene is possibly TRBD1 (6 bases). Germline-derived CDR1 and CDR2 are MNHNS and SASEGT. Trimming left V 8 bases short and J 2 bases short, with 16 bases between. The CDR3 runs 15 residues. CDR3 sequence (DNA): TGTGCCAGCCGTGGGCGGACAGTGGCCTACAATGAGCAGTTCTTC. Its protein product is CASRGRTVAYNEQFF.

In this sample, this clone turned up a few times. One junction end disagrees with the germline gene, perhaps due to a read error. The rearrangement uses TRBV19 and TRBJ2-7; the D call may be TRBD1 or TRBD2 (5 bases each). From germline, CDR1 is LNHDA and CDR2 SQIVND (reference sequence). CDR3 length equals 15 residues. CDR3 protein: CASIRGRHVYYEQYF. CDR3 DNA: TGTGCCAGTATTCGGGGACGGCATGTATACTACGAGCAATACTTC.

This clone was seen ten or more times. The chain is built from TRBV7-9 and TRBJ1-2; 7 nucleotides agree with TRBD1. V lost 5 bases to trimming and J lost 7 bases; unmatched junction nucleotides: 16. In germline, CDR1 is SEHNR, CDR2 FQNEAQ (reference sequence). The CDR3 totals 16 residues. Written as DNA, the CDR3 is TGTGCCAGCAGCGCACGACCGGGACAGTCAGCAGGTGGCTACACCTTC. It codes for CASSARPGQSAGGYTF.